This record looks at one T cell receptor beta chain sequence and its context. Assay: immunoSEQ multiplex PCR; the TCRdb copy retains only in-frame clones and omits some. The table lists 200,000 to 250,000 clones, roughly 85% of them singletons, with 4.5% to 6% in the top ten. The sample comes from a study of blood T cell repertoires in COVID-19. Sequenced material: peripheral blood. This clonotype was obtained from a man aged 45-65 years with COVID-19, enrolled during active disease.

CDR3 residues: CASSLGTGGETQYF. CDR3 nucleotides: TGTGCCAGCAGCTTAGGGACAGGGGGAGAGACCCAGTACTTC. The chain combines TRBV11-2 with TRBJ2-5; 10 nucleotides match TRBD1. The CDR3 is 14 residues long. The V gene's germline CDR1 is SGHAT and CDR2 FQNNGV. Trimming removed 1 base from V and 4 bases from J; junction bases left unmatched: 0.